Each of the 3 T cell receptor beta chains below was sequenced from the same sample in a study of cytomegalovirus exposure and HLA in healthy donors. Amplification used 60 Vbeta primers and 13 Jbeta primers. Repertoires were generated with immunoSEQ multiplex PCR, while TCRdb's copy carries only in-frame clones and drops some. This sample carries 140,000 to 150,000 clones, approximately 78% of them seen once, and the ten largest clones take 2.5% to 3.5%. Input material: PBMCs. The receptor set was obtained from a man in his forties in good health and CMV-seropositive.

The gene calls are TRBV30 and TRBJ1-3; no clear D. V shed 5 bases and J shed 0 bases, with 5 bases lying between them. Per germline, CDR1 GTSNPN and CDR2 SVGIG (reference sequence). There are 12 residues in the CDR3. The CDR3 sequence: CAWDSSGNTIYF. The CDR3 DNA is TGTGCCTGGGATAGCTCTGGAAACACCATATATTTT.

This chain links TRBV7-2 with TRBJ2-7, with 11 bases fitting TRBD2. The CDR3 covers 14 residues. Per the germline V gene, CDR1 is SGHTA and CDR2 is FQGNSA. With V trimmed by 6 bases and J by 6 bases, 7 bases remained unmatched. In nucleotides, the CDR3 is TGTGCCAGCAGGTTAACTAGCGGGAGAGTCGAGCAGTACTTC. Its translation is CASRLTSGRVEQYF.

This clone was seen only once. This sequence joins TRBV28 and TRBJ1-2; possibly TRBD1 for D (6 bases). Germline CDR1 is MDHEN and CDR2 is SYDVKM. Between the trimmed V and J ends, which lost 5 bases and 6 bases, there was a span of 13 bases. The CDR3 sequence is 13 residues long. The CDR3 loop reads CASSPLGANGYTF. The CDR3 bases are TGTGCCAGCAGTCCCTTGGGGGCGAATGGCTACACCTTC.